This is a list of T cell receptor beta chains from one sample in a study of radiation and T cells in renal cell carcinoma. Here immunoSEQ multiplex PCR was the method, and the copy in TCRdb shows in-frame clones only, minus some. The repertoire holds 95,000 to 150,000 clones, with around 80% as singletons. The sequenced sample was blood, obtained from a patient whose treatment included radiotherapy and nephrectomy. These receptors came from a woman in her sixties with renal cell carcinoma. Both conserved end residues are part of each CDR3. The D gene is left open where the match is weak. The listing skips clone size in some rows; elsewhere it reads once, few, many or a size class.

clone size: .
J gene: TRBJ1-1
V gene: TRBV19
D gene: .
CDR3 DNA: TGTGCCAGTATTAGGGGGGCCCGGTACACTGAAGCTTTCTTT
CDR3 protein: CASIRGARYTEAFF

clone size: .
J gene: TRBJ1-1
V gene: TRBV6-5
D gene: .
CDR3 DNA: TGTGCCAGCAGTTACAGTGGCCAGGTTGAAGCTTTCTTT
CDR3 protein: CASSYSGQVEAFF

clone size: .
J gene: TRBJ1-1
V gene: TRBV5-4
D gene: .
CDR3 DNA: TGTGCCAGCAGCTTGACCGGGCCCACTGAAGCTTTCTTT
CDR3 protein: CASSLTGPTEAFF

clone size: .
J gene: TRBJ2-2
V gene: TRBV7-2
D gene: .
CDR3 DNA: TGTGCCAGCAGCGAGCTAACGGGCCCCGGGGAGCTGTTTTTT
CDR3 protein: CASSELTGPGELFF

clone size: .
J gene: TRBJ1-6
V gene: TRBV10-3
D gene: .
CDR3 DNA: TGTGCCATCAGTGAGTCCCCGGGCAGGGAGAATTCACCCCTCCACTTT
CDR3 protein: CAISESPGRENSPLHF

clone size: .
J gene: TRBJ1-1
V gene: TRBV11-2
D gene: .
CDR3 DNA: TGTGCCAGCAGCTGGACAGCCCTAGCCAACACTGAAGCTTTCTTT
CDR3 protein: CASSWTALANTEAFF

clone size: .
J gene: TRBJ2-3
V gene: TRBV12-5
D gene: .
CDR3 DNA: TGTGCTAGTGCTCCGTCCGGCACAGATACGCAGTATTTT
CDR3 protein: CASAPSGTDTQYF

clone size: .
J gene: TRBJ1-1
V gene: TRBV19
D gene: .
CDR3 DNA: TGTGCCAGTAGTAAGGGAGACTACACTAACACTGAAGCTTTCTTT
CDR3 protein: CASSKGDYTNTEAFF

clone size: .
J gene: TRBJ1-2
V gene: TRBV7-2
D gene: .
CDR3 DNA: TGTGCCAGCAGCTCCACAGTTAACTATGGCTACACCTTC
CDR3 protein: CASSSTVNYGYTF

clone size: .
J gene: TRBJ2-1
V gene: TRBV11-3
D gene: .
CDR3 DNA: TGTGCCAGCAGCTTGCTCCCCTACAATGAGCAGTTCTTC
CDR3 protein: CASSLLPYNEQFF

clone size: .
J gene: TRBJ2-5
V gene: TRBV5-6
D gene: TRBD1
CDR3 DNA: TGTGCCAGCAGCTTCTCGACAGGGGGCCAAGAGACCCAGTACTTC
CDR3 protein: CASSFSTGGQETQYF

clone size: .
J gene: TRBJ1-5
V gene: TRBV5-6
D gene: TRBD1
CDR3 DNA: TGTGCCAGCAGCCAGGGGACAGGGGGTCTGAGCAATCAGCCCCAGCATTTT
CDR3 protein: CASSQGTGGLSNQPQHF

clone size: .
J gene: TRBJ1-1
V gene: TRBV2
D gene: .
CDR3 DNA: TGTGCCAGCAGTCGAGAGGGGATGAACGGCGCTGAAGCTTTCTTT
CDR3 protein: CASSREGMNGAEAFF

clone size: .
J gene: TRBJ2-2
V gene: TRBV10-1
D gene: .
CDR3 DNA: TGCGCCAGCAGTGAGGATCCTCTCTTCGGGGAGCTGTTTTTT
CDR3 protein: CASSEDPLFGELFF

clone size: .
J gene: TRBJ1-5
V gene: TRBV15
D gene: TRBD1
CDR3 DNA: TGTGCCACCAGCAGAGCTACAGGGGGCGGTCAGCCCCAGCATTTT
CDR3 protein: CATSRATGGGQPQHF

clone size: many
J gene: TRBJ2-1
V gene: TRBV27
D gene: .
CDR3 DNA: TGTGCCAGCAGTTCCCTTCCCCTAGGAAGTAATGAGCAGTTCTTC
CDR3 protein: CASSSLPLGSNEQFF

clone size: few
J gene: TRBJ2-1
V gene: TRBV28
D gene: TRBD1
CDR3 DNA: TGTGCCAGCAGTACAGGGGGCGCATCCTACAATGAGCAGTTCTTC
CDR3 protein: CASSTGGASYNEQFF

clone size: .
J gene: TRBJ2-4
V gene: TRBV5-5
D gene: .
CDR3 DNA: TGTGCCAGCAGCCCTTTGCGGGGACTCGCCAAAAACATTCAGTACTTC
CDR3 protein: CASSPLRGLAKNIQYF

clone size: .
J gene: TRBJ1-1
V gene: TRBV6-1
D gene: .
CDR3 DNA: TGTGCCAGCCGCGAGCAGCAGAACACTGAAGCTTTCTTT
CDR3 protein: CASREQQNTEAFF

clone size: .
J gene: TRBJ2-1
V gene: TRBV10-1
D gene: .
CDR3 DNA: TGCGCCAGCAGTGAGCCGGGCACCACTTCTGAGCAGTTCTTC
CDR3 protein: CASSEPGTTSEQFF

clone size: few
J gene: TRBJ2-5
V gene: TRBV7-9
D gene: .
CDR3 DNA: TGTGCCAGCAGGGACAGCAAAGAGACCCAGTACTTC
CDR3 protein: CASRDSKETQYF

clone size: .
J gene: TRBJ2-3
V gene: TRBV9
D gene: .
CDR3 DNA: TGTGCCAGCAGCGTAGCTCGGGGCCGCGTCGGCACAGATACGCAGTATTTT
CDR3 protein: CASSVARGRVGTDTQYF

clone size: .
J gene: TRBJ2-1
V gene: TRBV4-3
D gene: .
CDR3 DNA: TGCGCCAGCAGCCAAGAGCTAGGGACCCCCTTTGCCTACAATGAGCAGTTCTTC
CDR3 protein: CASSQELGTPFAYNEQFF

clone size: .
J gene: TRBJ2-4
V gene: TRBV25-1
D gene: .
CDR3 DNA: TGTGCCAGCAGTGAGACGCTAGCCAAAAACATTCAGTACTTC
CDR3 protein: CASSETLAKNIQYF

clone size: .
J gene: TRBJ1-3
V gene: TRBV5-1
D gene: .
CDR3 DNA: TGCGCCAGCAGCTTGGCGCAGGGTTCTGGAAACACCATATATTTT
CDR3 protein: CASSLAQGSGNTIYF

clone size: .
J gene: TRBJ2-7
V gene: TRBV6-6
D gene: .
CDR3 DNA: TGTGCCAGCAGTTTCAATACAGGGAACGAGCAGTACTTC
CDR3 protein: CASSFNTGNEQYF

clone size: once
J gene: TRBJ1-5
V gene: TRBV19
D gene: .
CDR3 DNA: TGTGCCAGTAGTATATCGGGTTGGGGGCGCAATCAGCCCCAGCATTTT
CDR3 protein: CASSISGWGRNQPQHF